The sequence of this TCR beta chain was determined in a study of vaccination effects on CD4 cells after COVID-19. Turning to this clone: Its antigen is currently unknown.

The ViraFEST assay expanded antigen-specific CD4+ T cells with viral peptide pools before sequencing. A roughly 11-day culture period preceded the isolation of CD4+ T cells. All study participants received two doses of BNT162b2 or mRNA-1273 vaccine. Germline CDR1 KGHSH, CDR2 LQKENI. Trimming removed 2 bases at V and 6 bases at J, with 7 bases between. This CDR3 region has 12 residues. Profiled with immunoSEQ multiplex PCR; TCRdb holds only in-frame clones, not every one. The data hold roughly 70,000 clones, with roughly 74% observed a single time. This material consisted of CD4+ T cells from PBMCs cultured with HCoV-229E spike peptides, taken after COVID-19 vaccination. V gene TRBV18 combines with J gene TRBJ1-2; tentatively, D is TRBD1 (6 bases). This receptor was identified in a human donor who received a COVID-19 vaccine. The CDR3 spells CASSPNRDGYTF. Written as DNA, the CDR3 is TGTGCCAGCTCACCAAACAGGGATGGCTACACCTTC. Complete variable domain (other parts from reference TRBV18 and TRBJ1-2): NAGVMQNPRHLVRRRGQEARLRCSPMKGHSHVYWYRQLPEEGLKFMVYLQKENIIDESGMPKERFSAEFPKEGPSILRIQQVVRGDSAAYFCASSPNRDGYTFGSGTRLTVV.